The sequence of this TCR beta chain was determined in a study of control samples from healthy donors and cancer patients. The repertoire was sequenced with immunoSEQ multiplex PCR; TCRdb's copy has only in-frame clones and lacks some. The data show 90,000 to 100,000 clones, around three quarters seen once. V was clipped by 3 bases and J by 5 bases; unmatched bases: 5. Germline V gives CDR1 SGDLS, CDR2 YYNGEE. The CDR3 extends over 16 amino acids. About this clone: Distinct nucleotide sequences in the sample also encode this CDR3.

The receptor was derived from a woman aged 25-40 years in good health. This chain uses TRBV9 with TRBJ2-2, with 12 nucleotides matching TRBD1. Sequencing was done on a sample of blood. This chain's CDR3 is CASSARDRGLTGELFF. The CDR3 DNA sequence: TGTGCCAGCAGCGCGCGGGACAGGGGGCTTACCGGGGAGCTGTTTTTT.